A selection of T cell receptor beta chains follows, all from one sample in a study of blood T cells in healthy people across ages. TCRdb reanalysed the 5' RACE reads using MiXCR and keeps one entry per CDR3 protein. The sample contains approximately 730,000 distinct CDR3 sequences, around 46% of which appear only once. The sequenced sample was blood. These receptors all stem from an older woman in good health. Both conserved end residues are part of each CDR3. Each record gives: V gene, J gene, CDR3 protein.

TRBV29-1	.	CSTGTVRDEQYF
TRBV7-9	TRBJ2-7	CASSLGTGGASYEQYF
TRBV7-9	TRBJ2-3	CASSTGTGGPDTQYF
TRBV10-3	TRBJ2-1	CAISEWVAENKQFF
TRBV5-1	TRBJ2-1	CASSLGESYNEQFF
TRBV4-1	TRBJ2-3	CASSPETPYTQYF
TRBV6-2/TRBV6-3	TRBJ2-4	CASSDVGVHNEQYF
TRBV20-1	TRBJ2-2	CSPTSVNTGELFF
TRBV29-1	.	CSVRAGVLETQYF
TRBV20-1	.	CSAPIDYNEQYF
TRBV6-6	TRBJ2-3	CASGGLADSDTQYF
TRBV28	TRBJ1-2	CASSLVDRGSTF
TRBV20-1	TRBJ2-7	CSARVGGVSYEQYF
TRBV7-2	TRBJ2-3	CASSLAQLAMADTQYF
TRBV7-6	.	CASSPAWGGPYNEQYF
TRBV28	.	CASSSAGIYEQYF
TRBV10-3	TRBJ1-4	CAISEGVVLFF
TRBV7-9	TRBJ2-1	CASSPLGGLNEQFF
TRBV7-2	TRBJ1-1	CASSSQFGNTEAFF
TRBV4-3	TRBJ2-7	CASSQQLLAGGVEQYF
TRBV6-5	TRBJ2-3	CASSYSLPGGPVDTQYF
TRBV5-1	TRBJ2-7	CASSLALMAGGPNEQYF
TRBV5-1	TRBJ1-1	CASSYHRITEAFF
TRBV20-1	TRBJ2-3	CSANRPSADTQYF
TRBV18	TRBJ1-4	CASSLTGTGPSTNEKLFF
TRBV11-2	TRBJ2-4	CASSLDYGGSGNIQYF
TRBV5-1	TRBJ2-5	CASSNGQGSETQYF
TRBV5-1	TRBJ2-1	CASSLGANEQFF
TRBV7-2	TRBJ2-3	CASSLVASSTDTQYF
TRBV25-1	TRBJ2-1	CASSDQATSDYNEQFF
TRBV10-3	TRBJ2-4	CAIMGRGVSGIQYF
TRBV3-1	TRBJ2-7	CASSPQSGRHYEQYF
TRBV3-1	TRBJ2-6	CASSQDLRPTSSGANVLTF
TRBV29-1	TRBJ2-1	CSVATVGAGVRSSYNEQFF
TRBV11-2	TRBJ2-2	CASSLDRSGTGELFF
TRBV6-1	TRBJ2-3	CASRSSPGQRTDTQYF
TRBV29-1	TRBJ2-5	CSADGGRQETQYF
TRBV2	TRBJ2-1	CASMSGTSGYNEQFF
TRBV6-6	TRBJ1-2	CASSHSPRDSNEGYTF
TRBV20-1	TRBJ1-2	CSAPSSYGYTF
TRBV29-1	TRBJ2-7	CSVELAASSYEQYF
TRBV12-3/TRBV12-4	TRBJ1-5	CASSRLTGQIYSNQPQHF
TRBV30	.	CAWGLSPHNEQYF
TRBV20-1	TRBJ1-6	CSAREAGNSPLHF
TRBV4-2	TRBJ2-1	CASSQDPSGNYNEQFF
TRBV10-3	TRBJ2-7	CAIGTDSRGQYF
TRBV6-2/TRBV6-3	.	CASKLGQEGTQYF
TRBV20-1	TRBJ1-1	CSAGSRVADGTEAFF